Detailed here is one T cell receptor (beta chain). No antigen is known for it. These data are taken from a study of CD8+ T cells in alopecia areata. In germline, CDR1 is LNHNV, CDR2 YYDKDF (reference sequence). Trimming shortened V by 0 bases and J by 7 bases, and 4 bases separated the two germline ends. The CDR3 is 12 residues long. Isolated RNA was reverse transcribed into cDNA used as the sequencing template. Profiling relied on immunoSEQ multiplex PCR, and the TCRdb table lists in-frame clones only, not all of them. This sample has 180,000 or so clones; roughly 64% occur once, and the top ten carry about 5.5%. Treatment defined: oral pan-JAK inhibitor, 5-10 mg twice daily. Peripheral blood samples and lesional scalp punch biopsies were obtained from alopecia areata patients. General observations from the study: In lesional scalp, particularly from alopecia totalis/universalis, clonality was higher than in normal scalp. Scalp clonality and expanded CD8+ clones among the top 100 fell significantly with tofacitinib.

This rearrangement joins TRBV15 to TRBJ2-4; unclear D gene. The sequence was obtained from a human donor with alopecia areata. This material consisted of CD4+ T cells sorted from blood, taken at week 24, from a patient treated with tofacitinib. The CDR3 DNA sequence: TGTGCCACCAGCAGAGATAGGAACATTCAGTACTTC. Translated: CATSRDRNIQYF. Based on the CDR3 plus reference TRBV15 and TRBJ2-4, the full variable domain is DAMVIQNPRYQVTQFGKPVTLSCSQTLNHNVMYWYQQKSSQAPKLLFHYYDKDFNNEADTPDNFQSRRPNTSFCFLDIRSPGLGDTAMYLCATSRDRNIQYFGAGTRLSVL.